A single sample gave rise to the 20 T cell receptor beta chains below, sequenced in a study of beta chain features in type 1 diabetes. Findings and caveats of the study: For Type 1 diabetes patients, all four CD4+ subsets carried TCRB CDR3s that were moderately but significantly shorter.

Of the isolated RNA, all was reverse transcribed, and so the sequenced material was expressed TCRB transcripts. Method: immunoSEQ multiplex PCR; TCRdb's copy keeps in-frame clones and lacks some. The sample contains 350,000 to 400,000 clones, over 9.5% of which appear only once. Their cognate antigens are unknown. Source material: naive CD4+ T cells from blood. The receptors derive from a young woman with type 1 diabetes.

The CDR3 sequence is CASSEALEGTLHF. The DNA of the CDR3 is TGTGCCAGCAGTGAAGCGCTGGAGGGCACCCTCCACTTT. The J gene is TRBJ1-6, the V gene TRBV2; no clear D gene. V shed 0 bases and J shed 14 bases, with 11 bases lying between them. There are 13 residues in the CDR3. Per germline, CDR1 SNHLY and CDR2 FYNNEI.

This clone was detected only a few times. The CDR3 sequence is CASSDPASRHTGELFF. CDR3 nucleotides: TGTGCCAGCAGTGACCCCGCCTCGCGTCACACCGGGGAGCTGTTTTTT. The V call is TRBV25-1, the J call TRBJ2-2, with D hard to call. CDR3 length: 16 amino acids. V was clipped by 3 bases and J by 3 bases, with 14 bases between them. The germline V gene encodes CDR1 MGHDK and CDR2 SYGVNS.

This sequence joins TRBV25-1 and TRBJ2-7, with D tentatively TRBD1 (6 bases). This CDR3 has 14 amino acids. V lost 3 bases to trimming and J lost 5 bases, with 14 bases between them. Germline V CDR1 and CDR2: MGHDK, SYGVNS. In DNA, the CDR3 is TGTGCCAGCAGTGATCCCGGGACACTCGACGAGCAGTACTTC. This translates into CASSDPGTLDEQYF.

V and J are TRBV7-9 and TRBJ1-3, with TRBD1 matching over 8 bases. Germline CDR1 is SEHNR and CDR2 is FQNEAQ (reference sequence). Trimming removed 10 bases from V and 4 bases from J; junction bases left unmatched: 9. The CDR3 loop spans 14 amino acids. The CDR3 coding sequence is TGTGCCATCCCCAGACAGGGGAACGGAAACACCATATATTTT. This translates into CAIPRQGNGNTIYF.

This chain links TRBV14 with TRBJ2-5; no clear D gene. Trimming removed 7 bases at V and 5 bases at J, with 5 bases between. The CDR3 has 10 residues. Germline values: CDR1 SGHDN, CDR2 FVKESK. This CDR3 is CASTQETQYF. CDR3 bases: TGTGCCAGCACTCAGGAGACCCAGTACTTC.

This clone was picked up a small number of times. V is TRBV7-2 and J is TRBJ2-3, with 9 bases matching TRBD1. The CDR3 spans 16 residues. The germline CDR1 and CDR2 sequences are SGHTA and FQGNSA. V dropped 3 bases and J dropped 4; count of bases not matched to a gene: 8. CDR3 DNA: TGTGCCAGCAGCTTTAGGGGACAGGGTGGGGCAGATACGCAGTATTTT. Protein: CASSFRGQGGADTQYF.

The CDR3 nucleotides read TGTGCCAGCAGCTTTGGCGGGGGGACTTACAATGAGCAGTTCTTC. It specifies CASSFGGGTYNEQFF. V gene TRBV13 combines with J gene TRBJ2-1; TRBD2 aligns across 8 bases. CDR3 length: 15 amino acids. J gave up 4 bases and V 3 bases, and 5 bases lay outside the gene matches. Per germline, CDR1 PRHDT and CDR2 FYEKMQ (reference sequence).

This clone was seen more than once but under ten times. J is TRBJ2-1 and V is TRBV5-1; no clear D. The CDR3 consists of 13 residues. V dropped 0 bases and J dropped 7 bases, with 8 bases sitting between them. Germline V gene lookup returns CDR1 SGHRS and CDR2 YFSETQ. CDR3 coding DNA: TGCGCCAGCAGCTTGGTGCAGTTGAATGAGCAGTTCTTC. This codes for CASSLVQLNEQFF. Full variable domain (remainder filled in from reference TRBV5-1 and TRBJ2-1): KAGVTQTPRYLIKTRGQQVTLSCSPISGHRSVSWYQQTPGQGLQFLFEYFSETQRNKGNFPGRFSGRQFSNSRSEMNVSTLELGDSALYLCASSLVQLNEQFFGPGTRLTVL.

The chain recombines TRBV11-2 with TRBJ2-1, with a weak D call TRBD2 (5 bases). The CDR3 runs to 16 residues. Germline CDR1 SGHAT, CDR2 FQNNGV. Trimming cost V 3 bases and J 0 bases, with 12 bases left between them. The CDR3 sequence is CASSFRRATSYNEQFF. The CDR3 DNA reads as TGTGCCAGCAGCTTTCGGCGGGCAACCTCCTACAATGAGCAGTTCTTC.

In its sample, this clone was seen a few times. The chain joins TRBV4-3 to TRBJ2-1; 13 positions agree with TRBD2. CDR1 LGHNA and CDR2 YSLEER come from the germline V gene. After removal of 4 bases from V and 10 bases from J, the junction contained 4 bases not matched to a gene. The CDR3 length is 14 residues. The CDR3 sequence is CASSRGLAGLEQFF. DNA of the CDR3: TGCGCCAGCAGCCGGGGACTAGCGGGATTAGAGCAGTTCTTC.

This clone came up a few times. The chain recombines TRBV2 with TRBJ2-7; a weak D match, TRBD1 (6 bases). There are 12 residues in the CDR3. Germline assignment: CDR1 SNHLY and CDR2 FYNNEI. V was trimmed by 6 bases and J by 2 bases, leaving 8 bases between them. The DNA for the CDR3 is TGTGCCAGCAGAGGGACAACCTACGAGCAGTACTTC. As protein: CASRGTTYEQYF.

This clone was seen a handful of times. The rearrangement joins TRBV7-6 to TRBJ2-7; TRBD1 aligns across 9 bases. V lost 3 bases, J lost 1 base, and 1 base stayed unmatched. From germline, CDR1 is SGHVS and CDR2 FNYEAQ. The CDR3 spans 14 residues. The CDR3 sequence: CASSFDRGSYEQYF. Here the CDR3 DNA reads TGTGCCAGCAGCTTCGACAGGGGGTCCTACGAGCAGTACTTC.

The CDR3 loop is CATSRGGQGPRTQYF. The CDR3 nucleotides read TGTGCCACCAGCAGAGGGGGACAGGGTCCGAGGACCCAGTACTTC. The chain links TRBV15 to TRBJ2-5, with 9 bases lining up with TRBD1. The germline CDR1 and CDR2 sequences are LNHNV and YYDKDF (reference sequence). J was trimmed by 7 bases and V by 1 base; bases with no gene match: 7. The CDR3 consists of 15 residues. The full variable domain, its missing parts supplied by reference TRBV15 and TRBJ2-5, is DAMVIQNPRYQVTQFGKPVTLSCSQTLNHNVMYWYQQKSSQAPKLLFHYYDKDFNNEADTPDNFQSRRPNTSFCFLDIRSPGLGDTAMYLCATSRGGQGPRTQYFGPGTRLLVL.

This chain uses TRBV7-9 with TRBJ2-3; TRBD2 matches 9 bases. This CDR3 region has 15 residues. With 5 bases clipped from V and 2 bases from J, the junction kept 5 bases outside the gene matches. Germline-derived CDR1 and CDR2 are SEHNR and FQNEAQ (reference sequence). CDR3 nucleotides: TGTGCCAGCAGCACGCTAGCGGGACCCACAGATACGCAGTATTTT. Its translation is CASSTLAGPTDTQYF.

This clone was counted only a few times. The chain has TRBV7-2 and TRBJ2-1; 8 bases match TRBD2. The trim removed 5 bases at V and 4 bases at J, leaving 7 bases unmatched. The V gene's germline CDR1 is SGHTA and CDR2 FQGNSA. The CDR3 contains 15 residues. CDR3 in amino acids: CASSTQSGGYNEQFF. The CDR3 DNA is TGTGCCAGCAGCACCCAGAGCGGGGGATACAATGAGCAGTTCTTC.

This sequence joins TRBV19 and TRBJ1-1; TRBD1 aligns across 7 bases. In germline, CDR1 is LNHDA, CDR2 SQIVND (reference sequence). The CDR3 has 13 residues. The J segment lost 4 bases and the V segment lost 10 bases, leaving 9 bases of the junction unmatched. CDR3 sequence reads: CATSTGWSTEAFF. CDR3 in DNA: TGTGCCACTTCGACAGGGTGGAGCACTGAAGCTTTCTTT.

The rearrangement uses TRBV30 and TRBJ2-3; 8 positions agree with TRBD1. In germline, CDR1 is GTSNPN, CDR2 SVGIG (reference sequence). This CDR3 spans 16 amino acids. J was trimmed by 8 bases and V by 2 bases; bases with no gene match: 15. The CDR3 region has the DNA TGTGCCTGGAGTCTCACAGGACAGGGCCGATTTGGTACGCAGTATTTT. It codes for CAWSLTGQGRFGTQYF.

This clone has more than one count but fewer than ten. This chain links TRBV30 with TRBJ1-2, with a possible D match to TRBD1 (6 bases). The CDR3 runs 13 residues. Germline-derived CDR1 and CDR2 are GTSNPN and SVGIG (reference sequence). The germline V and J ends were trimmed by 1 base and 4 bases, with 10 bases remaining between them. CDR3 loop: CAWSAGGAYGYTF. The CDR3 nucleotides are TGTGCCTGGAGTGCGGGGGGCGCCTATGGCTACACCTTC.

This chain connects TRBV29-1 to TRBJ2-1; 9 bases map to TRBD1. The CDR3 has 13 residues. V trimming: 6 bases; J trimming: 10 bases; junction bases outside the gene matches: 10. CDR1 SQVTM and CDR2 ANQGSEA come from the germline V gene. The CDR3 DNA follows: TGCAGCGTCGACCGGGACAGGGAGCGAGAGCAGTTCTTC. Its translation is CSVDRDREREQFF.

This clone was seen a few times. The rearrangement uses TRBV5-4 and TRBJ2-5; a weak D match, TRBD2 (6 bases). Germline lookup yields CDR1 SGHNT and CDR2 YYREEE (reference sequence). V was trimmed by 0 bases and J by 5 bases, leaving 11 bases between them. The length of the CDR3 is 14 residues. The CDR3 sequence is CASSLALARETQYF. In DNA, the CDR3 is TGTGCCAGCAGCTTGGCCCTAGCGCGGGAGACCCAGTACTTC.